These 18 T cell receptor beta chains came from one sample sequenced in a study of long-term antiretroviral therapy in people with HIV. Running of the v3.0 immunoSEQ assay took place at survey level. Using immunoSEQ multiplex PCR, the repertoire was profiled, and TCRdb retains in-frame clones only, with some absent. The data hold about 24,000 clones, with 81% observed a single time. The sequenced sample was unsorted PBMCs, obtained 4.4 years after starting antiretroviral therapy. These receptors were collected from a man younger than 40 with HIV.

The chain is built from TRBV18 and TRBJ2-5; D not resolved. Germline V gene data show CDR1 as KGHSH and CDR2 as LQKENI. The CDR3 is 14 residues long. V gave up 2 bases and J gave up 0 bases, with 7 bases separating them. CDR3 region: CASSPTVNQETQYF. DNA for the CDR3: TGTGCCAGCTCACCAACAGTGAACCAAGAGACCCAGTACTTC.

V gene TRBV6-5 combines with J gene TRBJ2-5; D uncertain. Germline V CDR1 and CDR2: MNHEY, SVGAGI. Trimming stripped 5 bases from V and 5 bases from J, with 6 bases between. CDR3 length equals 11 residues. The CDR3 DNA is TGTGCCAGCAGTAGAGAGGAGACCCAGTACTTC. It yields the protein CASSREETQYF.

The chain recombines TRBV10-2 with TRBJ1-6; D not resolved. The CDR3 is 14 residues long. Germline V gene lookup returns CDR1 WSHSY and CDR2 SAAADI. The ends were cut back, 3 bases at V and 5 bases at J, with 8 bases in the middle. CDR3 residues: CASSEYENNSPLHF. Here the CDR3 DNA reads TGCGCCAGCAGTGAATATGAGAATAATTCACCCCTCCACTTT.

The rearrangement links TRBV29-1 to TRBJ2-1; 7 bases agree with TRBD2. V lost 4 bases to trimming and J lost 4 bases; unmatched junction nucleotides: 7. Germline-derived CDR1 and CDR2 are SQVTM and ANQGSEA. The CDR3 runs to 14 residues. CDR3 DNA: TGCAGCGTTGTAAGCGGGGAACTATACAATGAGCAGTTCTTC. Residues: CSVVSGELYNEQFF.

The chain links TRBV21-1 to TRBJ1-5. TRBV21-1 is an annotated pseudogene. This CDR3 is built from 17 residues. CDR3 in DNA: TGTGCCAGCAGCAAAGTGGTACTCCCAAGGGGCAATCAGCCCCAGCATTTT. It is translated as CASSKVVLPRGNQPQHF.

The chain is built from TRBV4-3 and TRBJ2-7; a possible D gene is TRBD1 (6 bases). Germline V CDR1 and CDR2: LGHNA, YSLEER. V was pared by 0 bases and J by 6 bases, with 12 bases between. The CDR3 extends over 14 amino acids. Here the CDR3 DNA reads TGCGCCAGCAGCCAAGATAGAGGCAGGGGCGAGCAGTACTTC. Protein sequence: CASSQDRGRGEQYF.

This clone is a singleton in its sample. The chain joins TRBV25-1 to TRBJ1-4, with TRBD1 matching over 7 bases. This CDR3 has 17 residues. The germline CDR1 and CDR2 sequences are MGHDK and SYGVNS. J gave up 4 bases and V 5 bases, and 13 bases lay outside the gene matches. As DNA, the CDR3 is TGTGCCAGCAGTAACGGGACAGCCCTCAAGGGTAATGAAAAACTGTTTTTT. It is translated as CASSNGTALKGNEKLFF.

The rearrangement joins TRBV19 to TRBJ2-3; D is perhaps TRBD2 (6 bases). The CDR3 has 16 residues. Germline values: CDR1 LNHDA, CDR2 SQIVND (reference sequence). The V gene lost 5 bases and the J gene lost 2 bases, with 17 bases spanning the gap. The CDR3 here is CASSPRTGEFTDTQYF. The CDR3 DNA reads TGTGCCAGTAGTCCTCGGACGGGAGAATTCACAGATACGCAGTATTTT.

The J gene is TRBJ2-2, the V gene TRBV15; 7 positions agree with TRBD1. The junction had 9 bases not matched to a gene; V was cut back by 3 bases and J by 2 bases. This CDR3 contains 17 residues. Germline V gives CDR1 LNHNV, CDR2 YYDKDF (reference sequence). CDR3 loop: CATSRGPGGTNTGELFF. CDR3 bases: TGTGCCACCAGCAGGGGTCCAGGGGGAACCAACACCGGGGAGCTGTTTTTT.

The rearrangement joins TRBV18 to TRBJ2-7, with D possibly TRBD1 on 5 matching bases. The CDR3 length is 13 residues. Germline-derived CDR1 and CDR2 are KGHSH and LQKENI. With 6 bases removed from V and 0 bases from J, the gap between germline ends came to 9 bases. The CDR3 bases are TGTGCCAGCTCCGACAGATCCTCCTACGAGCAGTACTTC. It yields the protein CASSDRSSYEQYF.

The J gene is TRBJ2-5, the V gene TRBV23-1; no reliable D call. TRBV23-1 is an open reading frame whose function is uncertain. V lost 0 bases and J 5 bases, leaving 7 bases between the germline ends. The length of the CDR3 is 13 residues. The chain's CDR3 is CASSQSISETQYF. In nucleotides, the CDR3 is TGCGCCAGCAGTCAATCGATATCGGAGACCCAGTACTTC.

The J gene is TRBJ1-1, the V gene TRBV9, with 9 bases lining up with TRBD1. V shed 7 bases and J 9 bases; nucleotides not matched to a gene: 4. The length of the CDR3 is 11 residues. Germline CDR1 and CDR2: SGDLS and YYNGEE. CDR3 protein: CASGDRDKAFF. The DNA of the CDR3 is TGTGCCAGCGGGGACAGGGATAAAGCTTTCTTT.

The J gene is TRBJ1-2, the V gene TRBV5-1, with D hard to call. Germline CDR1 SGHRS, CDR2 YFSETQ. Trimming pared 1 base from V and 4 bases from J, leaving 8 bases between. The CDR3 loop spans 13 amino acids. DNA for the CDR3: TGCGCCAGCAGCTTGAACCGGGCCTATGGCTACACCTTC. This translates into CASSLNRAYGYTF.

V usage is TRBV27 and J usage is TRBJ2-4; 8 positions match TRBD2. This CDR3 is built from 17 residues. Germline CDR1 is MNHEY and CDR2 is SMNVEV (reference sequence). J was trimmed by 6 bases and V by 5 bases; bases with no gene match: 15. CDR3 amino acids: CASSPVRAGVRRNIQYF. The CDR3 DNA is TGTGCCAGCAGTCCCGTTCGAGCGGGAGTGAGGAGAAACATTCAGTACTTC.

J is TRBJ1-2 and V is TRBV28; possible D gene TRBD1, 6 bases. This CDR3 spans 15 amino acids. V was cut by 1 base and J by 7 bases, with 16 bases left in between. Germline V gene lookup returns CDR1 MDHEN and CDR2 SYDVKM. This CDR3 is CASSLYRGRSTGYTF. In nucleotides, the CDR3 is TGTGCCAGCAGTTTATATCGGGGGCGAAGTACTGGCTACACCTTC.

DNA of the CDR3: TGTGCCAGCAGTTTATCCAGACGGATCGCTAATGAAAAACTGTTTTTT. Protein sequence: CASSLSRRIANEKLFF. This rearrangement joins TRBV27 to TRBJ1-4; no firm D call. Germline CDR1 MNHEY, CDR2 SMNVEV (reference sequence). There are 16 residues in the CDR3. V was cut by 0 bases and J by 3 bases, with 11 bases left in between.

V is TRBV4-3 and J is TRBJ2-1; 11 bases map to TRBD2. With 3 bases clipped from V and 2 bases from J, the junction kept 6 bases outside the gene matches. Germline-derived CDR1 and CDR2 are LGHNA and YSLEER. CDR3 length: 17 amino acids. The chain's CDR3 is CASSQETSGTTYNEQFF. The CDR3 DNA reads TGCGCCAGCAGCCAGGAGACTAGCGGGACAACCTACAATGAGCAGTTCTTC.

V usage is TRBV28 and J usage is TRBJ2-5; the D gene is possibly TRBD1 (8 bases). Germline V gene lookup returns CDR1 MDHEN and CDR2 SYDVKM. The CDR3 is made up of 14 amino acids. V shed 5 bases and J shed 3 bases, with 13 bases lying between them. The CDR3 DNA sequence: TGTGCCAGCAGTCTACAGGGGGGGAAAGAGACCCAGTACTTC. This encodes CASSLQGGKETQYF.